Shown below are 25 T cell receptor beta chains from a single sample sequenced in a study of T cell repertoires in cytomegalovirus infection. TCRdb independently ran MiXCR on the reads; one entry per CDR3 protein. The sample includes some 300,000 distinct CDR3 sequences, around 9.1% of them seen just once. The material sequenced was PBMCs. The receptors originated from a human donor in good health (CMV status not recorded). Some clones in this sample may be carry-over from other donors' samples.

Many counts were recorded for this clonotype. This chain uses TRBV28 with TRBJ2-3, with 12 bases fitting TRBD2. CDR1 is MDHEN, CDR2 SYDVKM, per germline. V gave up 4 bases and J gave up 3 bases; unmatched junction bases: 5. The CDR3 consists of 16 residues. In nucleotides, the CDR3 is TGTGCCAGCAGTTCCCGACTAGCGGGGGAAACAGATACGCAGTATTTT. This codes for CASSSRLAGETDTQYF. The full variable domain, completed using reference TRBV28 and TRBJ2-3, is DVKVTQSSRYLVKRTGEKVFLECVQDMDHENMFWYRQDPGLGLRLIYFSYDVKMKEKGDIPEGYSVSREKKERFSLILESASTNQTSMYLCASSSRLAGETDTQYFGPGTRLTVL.

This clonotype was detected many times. The chain's CDR3 is CASTGGGGTQYF. CDR3 in DNA: TGTGCCAGCACCGGAGGAGGGGGGACCCAGTACTTC. The V and J genes are TRBV2 and TRBJ2-5, with D perhaps assigned TRBD1 or TRBD2 (6 bases each). The CDR3 length is 12 residues. Germline assignment: CDR1 SNHLY and CDR2 FYNNEI. The ends were cut back, 7 bases at V and 7 bases at J, with 13 bases in the middle.

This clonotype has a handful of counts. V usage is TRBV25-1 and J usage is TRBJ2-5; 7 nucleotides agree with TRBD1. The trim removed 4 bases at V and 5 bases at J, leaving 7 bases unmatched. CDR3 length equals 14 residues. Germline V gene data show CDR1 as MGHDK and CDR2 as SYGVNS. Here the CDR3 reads CASSADRVAETQYF. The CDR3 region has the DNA TGTGCCAGCAGTGCCGACAGGGTAGCCGAGACCCAGTACTTC.

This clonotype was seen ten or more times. DNA of the CDR3: TGTGCCAGCACCACGACTGGGAACGGCTACACCTTC. Translated: CASTTTGNGYTF. This chain uses TRBV6-2 or TRBV6-3 with TRBJ1-2, with unresolved D. The CDR3 is 12 amino acids. Germline CDR1 is MNHEY and CDR2 is SVGEGT. The V gene lost 7 bases and the J gene lost 8 bases, with 14 bases spanning the gap.

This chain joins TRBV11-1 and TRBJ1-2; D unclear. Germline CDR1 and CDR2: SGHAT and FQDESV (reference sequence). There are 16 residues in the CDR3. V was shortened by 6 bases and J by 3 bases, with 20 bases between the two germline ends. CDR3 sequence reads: CASSPGHSFNDYGYTF. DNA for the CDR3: TGTGCCAGCAGTCCGGGCCATTCCTTCAATGACTATGGCTACACCTTC.

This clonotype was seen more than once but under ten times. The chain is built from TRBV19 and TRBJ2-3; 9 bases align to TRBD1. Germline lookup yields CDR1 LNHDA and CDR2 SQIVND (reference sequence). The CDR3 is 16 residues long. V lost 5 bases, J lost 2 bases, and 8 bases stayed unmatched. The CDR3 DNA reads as TGTGCCAGTAGTGCTAACAGGGGGCCACTCACAGATACGCAGTATTTT. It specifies CASSANRGPLTDTQYF.

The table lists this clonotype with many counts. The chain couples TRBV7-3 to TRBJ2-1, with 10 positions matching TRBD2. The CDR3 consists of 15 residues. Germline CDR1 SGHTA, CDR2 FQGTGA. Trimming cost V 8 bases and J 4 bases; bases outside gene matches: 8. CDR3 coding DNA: TGTGCCAGCCGCAGCGGGGGGGAAACTTACAATGAGCAGTTCTTC. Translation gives CASRSGGETYNEQFF.

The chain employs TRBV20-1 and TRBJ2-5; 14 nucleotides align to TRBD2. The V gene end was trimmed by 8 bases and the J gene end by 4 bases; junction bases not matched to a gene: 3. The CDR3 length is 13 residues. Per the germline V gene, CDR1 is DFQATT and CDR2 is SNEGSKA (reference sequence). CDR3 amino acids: CSIGTSGGETQYF. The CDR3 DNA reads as TGCAGTATAGGGACTAGCGGGGGAGAGACCCAGTACTTC.

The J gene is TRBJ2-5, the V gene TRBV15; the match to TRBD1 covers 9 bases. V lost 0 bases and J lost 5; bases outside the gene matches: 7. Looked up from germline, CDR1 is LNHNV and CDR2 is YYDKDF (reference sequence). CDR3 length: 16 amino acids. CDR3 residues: CATSRDGVGQGETQYF. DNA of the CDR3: TGTGCCACCAGCAGAGATGGGGTAGGACAGGGGGAGACCCAGTACTTC.

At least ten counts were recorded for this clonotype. The DNA of the CDR3 is TGTGCCACCAGCAAACAGGGGTCCTACGAGCAGTACGTC. This codes for CATSKQGSYEQYV. V usage is TRBV15 and J usage is TRBJ2-7, with 7 bases that match TRBD1. Germline V gene data show CDR1 as LNHNV and CDR2 as YYDKDF (reference sequence). CDR3 length: 13 amino acids. Trimming cost V 4 bases and J 1 base; bases outside gene matches: 1.

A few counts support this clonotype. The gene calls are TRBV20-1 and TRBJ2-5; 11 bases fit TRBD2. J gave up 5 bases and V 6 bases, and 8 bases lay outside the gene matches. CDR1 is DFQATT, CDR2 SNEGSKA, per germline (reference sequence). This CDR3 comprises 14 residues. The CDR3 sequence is CSAGSSGGKETQYF. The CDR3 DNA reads TGCAGTGCAGGTTCTAGCGGGGGGAAGGAGACCCAGTACTTC.

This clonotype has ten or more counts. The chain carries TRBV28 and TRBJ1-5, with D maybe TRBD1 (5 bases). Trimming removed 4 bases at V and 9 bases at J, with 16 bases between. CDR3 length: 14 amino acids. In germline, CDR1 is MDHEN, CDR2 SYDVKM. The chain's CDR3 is CASSSGTLRGPQHF. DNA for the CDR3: TGTGCCAGCAGTTCCGGGACCCTAAGGGGGCCCCAGCATTTT.

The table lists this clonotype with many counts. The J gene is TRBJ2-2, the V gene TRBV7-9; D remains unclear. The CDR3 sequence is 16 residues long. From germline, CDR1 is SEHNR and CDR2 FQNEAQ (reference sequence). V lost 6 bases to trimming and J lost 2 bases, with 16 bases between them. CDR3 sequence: CASRHDIKTNTGELFF. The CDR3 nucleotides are TGTGCCAGCAGACATGACATTAAGACTAACACCGGGGAGCTGTTTTTT.

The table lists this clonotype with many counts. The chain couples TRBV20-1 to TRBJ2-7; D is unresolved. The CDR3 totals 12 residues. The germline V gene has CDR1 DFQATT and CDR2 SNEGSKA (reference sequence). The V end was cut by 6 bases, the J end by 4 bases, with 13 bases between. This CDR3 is CSATTGQYEQYF. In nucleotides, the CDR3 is TGCAGTGCAACAACCGGGCAATACGAGCAGTACTTC.

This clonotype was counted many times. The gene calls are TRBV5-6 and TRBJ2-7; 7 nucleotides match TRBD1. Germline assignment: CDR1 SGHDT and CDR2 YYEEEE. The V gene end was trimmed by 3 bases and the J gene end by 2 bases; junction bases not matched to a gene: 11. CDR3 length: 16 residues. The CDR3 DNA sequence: TGTGCCAGCAGCTCGGGACCGACGACAGGGCCCTACGAGCAGTACGTC. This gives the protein CASSSGPTTGPYEQYV.

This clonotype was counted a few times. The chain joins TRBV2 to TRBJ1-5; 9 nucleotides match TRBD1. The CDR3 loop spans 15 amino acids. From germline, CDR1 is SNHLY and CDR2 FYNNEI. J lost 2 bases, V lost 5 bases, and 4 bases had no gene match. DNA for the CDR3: TGTGCCAGCAGTCAGGACAGGGGTGGCAATCAGCCCCAGCATTTT. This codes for CASSQDRGGNQPQHF.

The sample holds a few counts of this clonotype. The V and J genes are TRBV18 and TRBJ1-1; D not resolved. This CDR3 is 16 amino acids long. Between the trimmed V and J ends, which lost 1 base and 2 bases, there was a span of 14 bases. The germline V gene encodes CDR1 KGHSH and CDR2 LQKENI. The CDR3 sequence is CASSPLDTTTNTEAFF. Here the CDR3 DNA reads TGTGCCAGCTCACCACTTGACACAACGACCAACACTGAAGCTTTCTTT.

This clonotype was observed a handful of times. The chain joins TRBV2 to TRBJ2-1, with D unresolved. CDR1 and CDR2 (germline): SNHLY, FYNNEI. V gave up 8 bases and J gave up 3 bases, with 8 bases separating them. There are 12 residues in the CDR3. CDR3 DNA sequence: TGTGCCAGCTGGCAGGACTACAATGAGCAGTTCTTC. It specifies CASWQDYNEQFF.

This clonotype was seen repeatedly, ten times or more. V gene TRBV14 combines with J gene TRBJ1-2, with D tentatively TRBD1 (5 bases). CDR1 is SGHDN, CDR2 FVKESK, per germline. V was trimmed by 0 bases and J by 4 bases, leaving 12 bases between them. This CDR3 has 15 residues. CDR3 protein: CASSQEGRDFYGYTF. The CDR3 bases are TGTGCCAGCAGCCAAGAGGGCAGGGACTTCTATGGCTACACCTTC.

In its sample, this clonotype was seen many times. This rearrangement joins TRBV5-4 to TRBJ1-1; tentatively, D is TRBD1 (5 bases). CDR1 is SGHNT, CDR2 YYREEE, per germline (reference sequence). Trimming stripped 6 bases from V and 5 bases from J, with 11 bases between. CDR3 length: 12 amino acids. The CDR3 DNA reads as TGTGCCAGCATGAGGGGAAGGACTGAAGCTTTCTTT. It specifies CASMRGRTEAFF.

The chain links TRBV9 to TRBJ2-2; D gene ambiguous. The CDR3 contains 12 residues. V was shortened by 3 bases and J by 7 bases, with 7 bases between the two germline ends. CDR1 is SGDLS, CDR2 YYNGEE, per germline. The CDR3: CASSASSGELFF. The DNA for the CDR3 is TGTGCCAGCAGCGCCTCAAGCGGGGAGCTGTTTTTT.

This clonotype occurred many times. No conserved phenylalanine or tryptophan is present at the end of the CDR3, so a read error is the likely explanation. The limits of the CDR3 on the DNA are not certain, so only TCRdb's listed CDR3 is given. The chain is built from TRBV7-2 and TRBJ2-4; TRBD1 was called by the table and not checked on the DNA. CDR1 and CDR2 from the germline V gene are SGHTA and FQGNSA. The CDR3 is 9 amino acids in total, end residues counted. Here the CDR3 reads CASRDSERV.

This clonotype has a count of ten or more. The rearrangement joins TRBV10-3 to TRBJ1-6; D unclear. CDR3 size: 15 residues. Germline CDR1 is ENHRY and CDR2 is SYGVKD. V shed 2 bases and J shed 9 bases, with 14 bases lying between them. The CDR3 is CAISEGPGEGSPLHF. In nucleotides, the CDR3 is TGTGCCATCAGTGAGGGCCCCGGGGAAGGTTCACCCCTCCACTTT.

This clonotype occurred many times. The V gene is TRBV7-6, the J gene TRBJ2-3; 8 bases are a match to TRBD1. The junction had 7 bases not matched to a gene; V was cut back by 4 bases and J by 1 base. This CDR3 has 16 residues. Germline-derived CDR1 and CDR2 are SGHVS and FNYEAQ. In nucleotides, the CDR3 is TGTGCCAGCAGCTCGGACAGGGACGGAGGCACAGATACGCAGTATTTT. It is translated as CASSSDRDGGTDTQYF.

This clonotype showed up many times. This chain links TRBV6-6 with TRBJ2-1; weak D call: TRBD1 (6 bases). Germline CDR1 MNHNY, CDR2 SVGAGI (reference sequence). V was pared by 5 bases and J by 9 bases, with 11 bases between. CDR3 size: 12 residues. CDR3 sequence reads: CASSMTGVEQFF. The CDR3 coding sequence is TGTGCCAGCAGTATGACAGGAGTTGAGCAGTTCTTC.